This record looks at one T cell receptor (beta chain) sequence and its context. Its antigen is unidentified. Stated time point: blood 4 weeks post-SBRT, at nephrectomy. Documented treatment: 15 Gy SBRT to primary tumor, nephrectomy 4 weeks later. Radiation-treated patients gave blood at baseline, week 2 and week 4. Clear cell pathology was present in this patient's renal cell carcinoma. These data belong to a study of radiation and T cells in renal cell carcinoma. The table came from immunoSEQ multiplex PCR; TCRdb's copy has only in-frame clones and leaves some out. The sample carries around 180,000 clones, 88% recorded once. General observations from the study: Top tumor clonotypes rose in blood 2 weeks post-radiation, then contracted.

Sequencing was performed on blood, taken from a patient whose treatment included radiotherapy and nephrectomy. The TCR was taken from a woman in her forties or fifties with renal cell carcinoma.

The CDR3 sequence is CASSKGHTGYDIQYF. The CDR3 bases are TGTGCCAGTAGCAAGGGGCACACAGGGTATGACATTCAGTACTTC. V is TRBV19 and J is TRBJ2-4; weak D call: TRBD1 (6 bases). Between the trimmed V and J ends, which lost 6 bases and 8 bases, there was a span of 20 bases. There are 15 residues in the CDR3. CDR1 is LNHDA and CDR2 is SQIVND in the germline V gene (reference sequence).